A single sample gave rise to the 26 T cell receptor beta chains below, sequenced in a study of T cell changes during pregnancy in multiple sclerosis. Profiled with immunoSEQ multiplex PCR; TCRdb holds only in-frame clones, not every one. The sample shows roughly 40,000 clones, about 92% of them seen only once. The sample here was CD8+ T cells from peripheral blood mononuclear cells, taken in the first trimester of pregnancy. The receptors originated from a female donor with multiple sclerosis, enrolled in a pregnancy study.

The chain recombines TRBV19 with TRBJ1-5, with a tentative D call TRBD1 (6 bases). The germline V and J ends were trimmed by 1 base and 6 bases, with 13 bases remaining between them. The CDR3 is 15 amino acids. In germline, CDR1 is LNHDA, CDR2 SQIVND (reference sequence). The CDR3 region is CASSIAPTGSQPQHF. DNA of the CDR3: TGTGCCAGTAGTATAGCCCCTACAGGGAGTCAGCCCCAGCATTTT.

V usage is TRBV18 and J usage is TRBJ2-1; the match to TRBD2 covers 15 bases. V was pared by 3 bases and J by 5 bases, with 8 bases of the junction left unmatched. The CDR3 runs to 18 residues. Germline CDR1 reads KGHSH; CDR2 reads LQKENI. The CDR3 here is CASSPIPGTSGGNNEQFF. The DNA of the CDR3 is TGTGCCAGCTCACCTATCCCCGGGACTAGCGGGGGGAACAATGAGCAGTTCTTC.

The chain has TRBV27 and TRBJ2-1, with 7 bases fitting TRBD1. This CDR3 has 15 residues. CDR1 MNHEY and CDR2 SMNVEV come from the germline V gene (reference sequence). The trim removed 7 bases at V and 8 bases at J, leaving 14 bases unmatched. The CDR3 protein is CASTLGAGQVDEQFF. The CDR3 DNA reads as TGTGCCAGCACTCTCGGCGCCGGACAGGTTGATGAGCAGTTCTTC.

The chain employs TRBV6-1 and TRBJ1-1; possible D gene TRBD1, 6 bases. This CDR3 has 15 amino acids. In germline, CDR1 is MNHNS, CDR2 SASEGT. V was shortened by 3 bases and J by 0 bases, with 11 bases between the two germline ends. CDR3 nucleotide sequence: TGTGCCAGCAGTGAGTTACAGGGACTGAACACTGAAGCTTTCTTT. It yields the protein CASSELQGLNTEAFF.

The chain links TRBV6-5 to TRBJ1-1; tentative D call: TRBD1 (6 bases). The CDR3 is 16 amino acids. Germline-derived CDR1 and CDR2 are MNHEY and SVGAGI. The V gene lost 0 bases and the J gene lost 0 bases, with 11 bases spanning the gap. CDR3 nucleotides: TGTGCCAGCAGTTACTCGGCAGGGGTCGTGAACACTGAAGCTTTCTTT. Translation gives CASSYSAGVVNTEAFF.

This chain connects TRBV6-6 to TRBJ1-1; unclear D gene. V lost 8 bases and J 3 bases, leaving 7 bases between the germline ends. From germline, CDR1 is MNHNY and CDR2 SVGAGI (reference sequence). This CDR3 is built from 11 residues. The CDR3, as DNA: TGTGCCAGCCACAGCTACACTGAAGCTTTCTTT. Residues: CASHSYTEAFF.

The rearrangement joins TRBV9 to TRBJ1-6; D call uncertain. Germline V lookup: CDR1 SGDLS, CDR2 YYNGEE. Trimming cost V 3 bases and J 5 bases, with 9 bases left between them. This CDR3 spans 14 amino acids. CDR3 region: CASSETPDNSPLHF. CDR3 coding DNA: TGTGCCAGCAGCGAAACCCCGGATAATTCACCCCTCCACTTT.

V gene TRBV2 combines with J gene TRBJ2-1, with D possibly being TRBD1 (6 bases). The ends were cut back, 7 bases at V and 3 bases at J, with 13 bases in the middle. Per the germline V gene, CDR1 is SNHLY and CDR2 is FYNNEI. The CDR3 sequence is 14 residues long. This CDR3 is CASNSRGDYNEQFF. Here the CDR3 DNA reads TGTGCCAGCAACTCCAGGGGCGACTACAATGAGCAGTTCTTC.

The chain uses TRBV5-1 and TRBJ2-3; 7 nucleotides align to TRBD1. The CDR3 loop spans 14 amino acids. From germline, CDR1 is SGHRS and CDR2 YFSETQ. Trimming at V came to 7 bases and at J to 4 bases, leaving 9 bases not matched to a gene. CDR3 DNA sequence: TGCGCCAGCTGCAGGGGGTCAGACGCAGATACGCAGTATTTT. Protein sequence: CASCRGSDADTQYF.

The chain combines TRBV29-1 with TRBJ1-2, with 9 bases lining up with TRBD1. The germline CDR1 and CDR2 sequences are SQVTM and ANQGSEA. This CDR3 has 15 amino acids. The V segment lost 1 base and the J segment 3 bases; nucleotides outside the gene matches: 6. The CDR3 region is CSVEGGTGPYYGYTF. The DNA for the CDR3 is TGCAGCGTTGAAGGGGGGACAGGGCCGTACTATGGCTACACCTTC.

This chain links TRBV13 with TRBJ2-3, with D uncertain. The CDR3 spans 15 residues. Per the germline V gene, CDR1 is PRHDT and CDR2 is FYEKMQ (reference sequence). V was pared by 4 bases and J by 0 bases, with 11 bases between. The CDR3 loop is CASSSTSVSTDTQYF. In nucleotides, the CDR3 is TGTGCCAGCAGCTCCACTTCGGTTAGCACAGATACGCAGTATTTT.

The rearrangement uses TRBV19 and TRBJ2-3; D is unresolved. The CDR3 runs 16 residues. Germline loops: CDR1 LNHDA, CDR2 SQIVND (reference sequence). V was pared by 7 bases and J by 5 bases, with 22 bases between. CDR3 sequence reads: CASTQGWALPQDTQYF. The CDR3 nucleotides are TGTGCCAGTACCCAAGGTTGGGCCCTCCCTCAAGATACGCAGTATTTT.

This chain links TRBV5-6 with TRBJ1-5; D uncertain. This CDR3 is built from 14 residues. Looked up from germline, CDR1 is SGHDT and CDR2 is YYEEEE. Trimming pared 0 bases from V and 6 bases from J, leaving 10 bases between. CDR3 nucleotides: TGTGCCAGCAGCTTGGGCCAGCGGAGTCAGCCCCAGCATTTT. Its translation is CASSLGQRSQPQHF.

In nucleotides, the CDR3 is TGTGCCAGCAGCACCCTCGGACTAGCGGGGGGGACGCAGTATTTT. This gives the protein CASSTLGLAGGTQYF. The chain has TRBV9 and TRBJ2-3, with 15 bases lining up with TRBD2. Germline CDR1 SGDLS, CDR2 YYNGEE. The trim removed 4 bases at V and 9 bases at J, leaving 6 bases unmatched. The CDR3 extends over 15 amino acids.

Only one count was recorded for this clone. The chain couples TRBV6-4 to TRBJ1-1; D gene uncertain. Per germline, CDR1 MRHNA and CDR2 SNTAGT. CDR3 length: 15 amino acids. V was clipped by 3 bases and J by 0 bases, with 11 bases between them. CDR3: CASSETGIMNTEAFF. CDR3 DNA: TGTGCCAGCAGTGAAACGGGTATTATGAACACTGAAGCTTTCTTT.

This clone was counted a single time. The genes are TRBV4-1 and TRBJ1-5; a possible D gene is TRBD1 (5 bases). V was shortened by 4 bases and J by 4 bases, with 17 bases between the two germline ends. The CDR3 runs 16 residues. Germline CDR1 MGHRA, CDR2 YSYEKL. The CDR3 protein is CASSPAGLGGNQPQHF. The CDR3 region has the DNA TGCGCCAGCAGCCCCGCGGGACTGGGGGGGAATCAGCCCCAGCATTTT.

The chain joins TRBV19 to TRBJ1-6; D is unclear. The CDR3 is 14 amino acids. V lost 3 bases, J lost 8 bases, and 11 bases lay in between. Per the germline V gene, CDR1 is LNHDA and CDR2 is SQIVND (reference sequence). The CDR3 DNA sequence: TGTGCCAGTAGTATCCTACTGGGAGATTCACCCCTCCACTTT. Translating it yields CASSILLGDSPLHF.

The table lists this clone with a count of one. The rearrangement joins TRBV30 to TRBJ2-1; D possibly corresponds to TRBD2 (5 bases). The CDR3 is 15 residues long. Between the trimmed V and J ends, which lost 0 bases and 0 bases, there was a span of 9 bases. Germline V gene lookup returns CDR1 GTSNPN and CDR2 SVGIG (reference sequence). CDR3: CAWSVLEGSYNEQFF. As DNA, the CDR3 is TGTGCCTGGAGTGTACTTGAGGGCTCCTACAATGAGCAGTTCTTC.

J is TRBJ2-2 and V is TRBV4-1; D is uncertain. Between the trimmed V and J ends, which lost 4 bases and 3 bases, there was a span of 9 bases. The length of the CDR3 is 14 residues. The V gene's germline CDR1 is MGHRA and CDR2 YSYEKL. The CDR3 here is CASSRIGDTGELFF. The CDR3 coding sequence is TGCGCCAGCAGCCGCATTGGAGACACCGGGGAGCTGTTTTTT.

The rearrangement joins TRBV2 to TRBJ1-5; no clear D. The length of the CDR3 is 14 residues. V dropped 6 bases and J dropped 5 bases, with 14 bases sitting between them. The germline V gene has CDR1 SNHLY and CDR2 FYNNEI. CDR3 nucleotides: TGTGCCAGCAGCGGGAACGGGGATCATCAGCCCCAGCATTTT. Translated: CASSGNGDHQPQHF.

The J gene is TRBJ1-6, the V gene TRBV9; 7 bases agree with TRBD1. The CDR3 length is 14 residues. V lost 5 bases and J lost 7; bases outside the gene matches: 6. Germline CDR1 reads SGDLS; CDR2 reads YYNGEE. CDR3 loop: CASRAGTVNSPLHF. The CDR3 nucleotides read TGTGCCAGCAGGGCCGGGACAGTCAATTCACCCCTCCACTTT.

The CDR3 DNA reads TGTGCCAGCAGTGAAGAAGAAGAGGGGAACGGGGGGCACACTGAAGCTTTCTTT. Translated, it gives CASSEEEEGNGGHTEAFF. This rearrangement joins TRBV2 to TRBJ1-1, with D tentatively TRBD1 (6 bases). Germline CDR1 reads SNHLY; CDR2 reads FYNNEI. V was cut by 1 base and J by 3 bases, with 21 bases left in between. There are 18 residues in the CDR3. The full variable domain, completed using reference TRBV2 and TRBJ1-1, is EPEVTQTPSHQVTQMGQEVILRCVPISNHLYFYWYRQILGQKVEFLVSFYNNEISEKSEIFDDQFSVERPDGSNFTLKIRSTKLEDSAMYFCASSEEEEGNGGHTEAFFGQGTRLTVV.

Concerning this clone itself: Additional DNA sequences in this sample encode the identical CDR3. The V and J genes are TRBV2 and TRBJ2-7; possibly TRBD2 for D (5 bases). The CDR3 sequence is 13 residues long. Germline CDR1 SNHLY, CDR2 FYNNEI. Trimming cost V 8 bases and J 1 base, with 12 bases left between them. The CDR3 DNA reads as TGTGCCAGCTCCGAGGGCTTATCCTACGAGCAGTACTTC. This translates into CASSEGLSYEQYF.

The V and J genes are TRBV13 and TRBJ1-1; 7 bases are shared with TRBD1. V lost 5 bases to trimming and J lost 1 base; unmatched junction nucleotides: 4. The CDR3 spans 14 residues. The germline gives CDR1 PRHDT, CDR2 FYEKMQ (reference sequence). In DNA form, the CDR3 reads TGTGCCAGCAGCCCGGGACAGCCGAACACTGAAGCTTTCTTT. Translated: CASSPGQPNTEAFF.

The rearrangement links TRBV9 to TRBJ2-3, with 8 bases aligning to TRBD2. The V gene end was trimmed by 3 bases and the J gene end by 4 bases; junction bases not matched to a gene: 10. CDR1 and CDR2 (germline): SGDLS, YYNGEE. CDR3 length: 16 amino acids. CDR3 protein: CASSGLTSGGSDTQYF. The CDR3 DNA is TGTGCCAGCAGCGGACTTACGAGCGGGGGTTCAGATACGCAGTATTTT.

The rearrangement uses TRBV12-5 and TRBJ1-1, with 10 bases matching TRBD1. Germline V gene lookup returns CDR1 LGHNT and CDR2 FRNRAP. The CDR3 runs 15 residues. Unmatched junction bases numbered 3, after V lost 4 bases and J lost 1 base. The DNA for the CDR3 is TGTGCTAGTGGTTCATGGACAGGGGGGAACACTGAAGCTTTCTTT. This gives the protein CASGSWTGGNTEAFF.